The next 27 T cell receptor beta chains were all read from a single sample in a study of patients and donors after allogeneic stem cell transplantation. TCRdb reanalysed the RT-PCR reads using MiXCR and keeps one entry per CDR3 protein. The sample records about 230,000 distinct CDR3 sequences, 13% to 15% being singletons. The sample consisted of blood, either unsorted or a sorted T cell fraction (not recorded which). The source of these receptors is a human donor who was either an allogeneic HSCT recipient or a stem cell or donor lymphocyte infusion donor (not recorded which). It is not recorded whose cells these are; they may come from a transplant donor.

This clonotype was picked up a small number of times. This CDR3 reads CASSWGLAGAYEQYF. CDR3 nucleotide sequence: TGTGCCAGCAGCTGGGGACTAGCGGGGGCCTACGAGCAGTACTTC. The chain has TRBV5-5 and TRBJ2-7, with 14 bases lining up with TRBD2. The CDR3 has 15 amino acids. The germline V gene has CDR1 SGHKS and CDR2 YYEKEE (reference sequence). Germline trimming cut 3 bases from V and 2 bases from J; bases unmatched to any gene: 1.

The CDR3, as DNA: TGCAGTGCTAGAAGTACAGAGGGCAATCAGCCCCAGCATTTT. Protein product: CSARSTEGNQPQHF. The rearrangement joins TRBV20-1 to TRBJ1-5; D is undetermined. V was trimmed by 2 bases and J by 2 bases, leaving 10 bases between them. The germline V gene encodes CDR1 DFQATT and CDR2 SNEGSKA (reference sequence). The CDR3 totals 14 residues.

The J gene is TRBJ1-4, the V gene TRBV5-6; D unclear. The CDR3 is 14 residues long. CDR1 and CDR2 from the germline V gene are SGHDT and YYEEEE. V shed 4 bases and J shed 8 bases, with 15 bases lying between them. The CDR3 DNA sequence: TGTGCCAGCAGCCTCCTAACGGTGGGGGAAAAACTGTTTTTT. This sequence encodes CASSLLTVGEKLFF.

The CDR3 DNA is TGCAGTGCTGCGGGACAAAACTCCTACAATGAGCAGTTCTTC. This codes for CSAAGQNSYNEQFF. V is TRBV20-1 and J is TRBJ2-1; D is tentatively TRBD1 or TRBD2 (6 bases each). V lost 5 bases and J 0 bases, leaving 11 bases between the germline ends. The CDR3 is made up of 14 amino acids. The germline CDR1 and CDR2 sequences are DFQATT and SNEGSKA (reference sequence).

V usage is TRBV14 and J usage is TRBJ1-1; the D is unclear. From germline, CDR1 is SGHDN and CDR2 FVKESK. Deletions cut 3 bases from V and 3 bases from J, with 5 bases between. The CDR3 spans 12 residues. The CDR3 protein is CASSHRYTEAFF. The CDR3 region has the DNA TGTGCCAGCAGCCATCGCTACACTGAAGCTTTCTTT.

This chain joins TRBV11-2 and TRBJ2-7; tentatively, D is TRBD1 (8 bases). There are 15 residues in the CDR3. The germline V and J ends were trimmed by 3 bases and 2 bases, with 14 bases remaining between them. Germline CDR1 reads SGHAT; CDR2 reads FQNNGV. The CDR3 protein is CASSFNRGGTYEQYF. CDR3 bases: TGTGCCAGCAGCTTCAACAGGGGGGGAACCTACGAGCAGTACTTC.

This clonotype was counted between two and nine times. The chain couples TRBV6-2 or TRBV6-3 to TRBJ1-1; D is unresolved. V gave up 6 bases and J gave up 4 bases, with 15 bases separating them. CDR1 MNHEY and CDR2 SVGEGT come from the germline V gene. The CDR3 runs to 14 residues. The CDR3 DNA follows: TGTGCCAGCAGCCTCACCGACGGGGTCACTGAAGCTTTCTTT. Amino acids: CASSLTDGVTEAFF.

V usage is TRBV27 and J usage is TRBJ2-1, with D hard to call. The germline V gene encodes CDR1 MNHEY and CDR2 SMNVEV (reference sequence). The CDR3 length is 15 residues. The V gene lost 6 bases and the J gene lost 4 bases, with 16 bases spanning the gap. DNA of the CDR3: TGTGCCAGCAGCCCCCTAGGATCGGTTTACAATGAGCAGTTCTTC. As protein: CASSPLGSVYNEQFF.

This clonotype was seen only a few times. The V gene is TRBV2, the J gene TRBJ1-3; D not certain. This CDR3 has 14 amino acids. The V gene's germline CDR1 is SNHLY and CDR2 FYNNEI. With 3 bases removed from V and 5 bases from J, the gap between germline ends came to 11 bases. CDR3 sequence reads: CASSEGEPRNTIYF. The CDR3 bases are TGTGCCAGCAGTGAGGGAGAGCCGAGAAACACCATATATTTT.

The rearrangement links TRBV18 to TRBJ1-5; 9 bases agree with TRBD1. The CDR3 length is 17 residues. With 4 bases clipped from V and 0 bases from J, the junction kept 7 bases outside the gene matches. The germline CDR1 and CDR2 sequences are KGHSH and LQKENI. CDR3 nucleotide sequence: TGTGCCAGCTCACAGACGGGACAGGGATATAGCAATCAGCCCCAGCATTTT. Its translation: CASSQTGQGYSNQPQHF. Using reference TRBV18 and TRBJ1-5 for the parts outside the CDR3, the full variable domain is NAGVMQNPRHLVRRRGQEARLRCSPMKGHSHVYWYRQLPEEGLKFMVYLQKENIIDESGMPKERFSAEFPKEGPSILRIQQVVRGDSAAYFCASSQTGQGYSNQPQHFGDGTRLSIL.

The chain couples TRBV28 to TRBJ1-5; weak D call: TRBD1 (6 bases). The germline V gene encodes CDR1 MDHEN and CDR2 SYDVKM. Trimming took 7 bases from V and 2 from J, leaving 9 bases between them. The CDR3 runs 13 residues. Here the CDR3 reads CASKGDRNQPQHF. The CDR3, as DNA: TGTGCCAGCAAGGGGGACCGCAATCAGCCCCAGCATTTT.

At least ten counts were recorded for this clonotype. The chain carries TRBV5-6 and TRBJ2-2; D gene uncertain. The germline gives CDR1 SGHDT, CDR2 YYEEEE. CDR3 length equals 14 residues. The germline V and J ends were trimmed by 0 bases and 7 bases, with 10 bases remaining between them. Here the CDR3 reads CASSLGEVGGELFF. The CDR3 coding sequence is TGTGCCAGCAGCTTGGGAGAAGTTGGCGGGGAGCTGTTTTTT.

This chain joins TRBV20-1 and TRBJ2-2; TRBD1 might be the D (5 bases). This CDR3 region has 14 residues. CDR1 is DFQATT and CDR2 is SNEGSKA in the germline V gene (reference sequence). V dropped 3 bases and J dropped 2 bases, with 10 bases sitting between them. Here the CDR3 reads CSASKGFNTGELFF. Here the CDR3 DNA reads TGCAGTGCTAGTAAGGGGTTTAACACCGGGGAGCTGTTTTTT.

This clonotype turned up a few times. CDR3 in DNA: TGTGCCAGCAGCTTTCGGGATGAAAAAAATCCCCTCCACTTT. It encodes CASSFRDEKNPLHF. The chain carries TRBV13 and TRBJ1-6; no clear D. Trimming removed 3 bases from V and 13 bases from J, with 16 bases in between. The CDR3 is 14 residues long. Germline V gene sequence: CDR1 PRHDT, CDR2 FYEKMQ (reference sequence).

This clonotype was found a few times. The chain has TRBV10-3 and TRBJ2-6; D call uncertain. CDR1 and CDR2 (germline): ENHRY, SYGVKD. V was shortened by 0 bases and J by 4 bases, with 10 bases between the two germline ends. The CDR3 extends over 16 amino acids. In DNA form, the CDR3 reads TGTGCCATCAGTGAGTCGGAAACTCTGGGGGCCAACGTCCTGACTTTC. It specifies CAISESETLGANVLTF.

This clonotype was counted ten times or more. The chain combines TRBV2 with TRBJ1-1, with D maybe TRBD1 (5 bases). Germline V gives CDR1 SNHLY, CDR2 FYNNEI. Trimming cost V 6 bases and J 2 bases, with 10 bases left between them. This CDR3 contains 13 residues. The CDR3 loop is CASRWGYNTEAFF. The CDR3 nucleotides read TGTGCCAGCAGATGGGGGTACAACACTGAAGCTTTCTTT.

The CDR3 region has the DNA TGTGCCAGCAGTTCTCAAAGACTAGAGGCGAACACCATATATTTT. Translating gives CASSSQRLEANTIYF. V gene TRBV6-5 combines with J gene TRBJ1-3, with D unclear. The V end was cut by 4 bases, the J end by 7 bases, with 17 bases between. The CDR3 has 15 residues. CDR1 and CDR2 from the germline V gene are MNHEY and SVGAGI.

The J gene is TRBJ2-3, the V gene TRBV10-3, with D perhaps matching TRBD1 or TRBD2 (5 bases each). Trimming left V 7 bases short and J 6 bases short, with 11 bases between. Germline lookup yields CDR1 ENHRY and CDR2 SYGVKD. This CDR3 region has 12 residues. The CDR3 region has the DNA TGTGCCATCAACCGGGGCCAGGATACGCAGTATTTT. Amino acid sequence: CAINRGQDTQYF.

V gene TRBV12-3 or TRBV12-4 combines with J gene TRBJ2-1; 10 nucleotides agree with TRBD1. The V segment lost 6 bases and the J segment 2 bases; nucleotides outside the gene matches: 7. This CDR3 region has 16 residues. The CDR3 region has the DNA TGTGCCAGCAGGACAGGGGGCTTGGTAGCCTACAATGAGCAGTTCTTC. It specifies CASRTGGLVAYNEQFF.

CDR3 amino acids: CASSLGQGHQPQHF. DNA for the CDR3: TGTGCCAGCAGCCTGGGGCAGGGTCATCAGCCCCAGCATTTT. The chain carries TRBV28 and TRBJ1-5; possibly TRBD1 for D (5 bases). Germline loops: CDR1 MDHEN, CDR2 SYDVKM. This CDR3 is built from 14 residues. The ends were cut back, 6 bases at V and 5 bases at J, with 14 bases in the middle.

This clonotype was seen only a few times. This chain connects TRBV12-3 or TRBV12-4 to TRBJ2-1; 10 nucleotides agree with TRBD2. The CDR3 runs to 14 residues. J lost 7 bases, V lost 4 bases, and 4 bases had no gene match. The CDR3 nucleotides are TGTGCCAGCAGTTCGGGGACTAGCGAAAATGAGCAGTTCTTC. The encoded protein is CASSSGTSENEQFF.

This clonotype was picked up many times. The chain links TRBV20-1 to TRBJ2-3; 13 bases are shared with TRBD2. The CDR3 has 16 amino acids. The germline V gene has CDR1 DFQATT and CDR2 SNEGSKA (reference sequence). Germline trimming cut 3 bases from V and 0 bases from J; bases unmatched to any gene: 3. The CDR3 sequence: CSASTSGGDSTDTQYF. The DNA of the CDR3 is TGCAGTGCTAGCACTAGCGGGGGGGATAGCACAGATACGCAGTATTTT.

This clonotype was observed a handful of times. The rearrangement links TRBV5-6 to TRBJ2-7; 8 bases fit TRBD1. The V and J ends lost 4 bases and 4 bases, in that order; junction bases with no gene match: 7. Germline CDR1 is SGHDT and CDR2 is YYEEEE. This CDR3 is 14 amino acids long. The CDR3: CASSPGQGRYEQYF. In nucleotides, the CDR3 is TGTGCCAGCAGCCCAGGACAGGGTCGGTACGAGCAGTACTTC.

This clonotype was detected many times. The genes are TRBV20-1 and TRBJ2-2; D remains ambiguous. This CDR3 has 13 residues. V lost 6 bases, J lost 1 base, and 9 bases lay in between. CDR1 and CDR2 from the germline V gene are DFQATT and SNEGSKA (reference sequence). The CDR3: CSAAGQNTGELFF. The CDR3 DNA is TGCAGTGCCGCTGGCCAGAACACCGGGGAGCTGTTTTTT.

This clonotype came up a few times. The rearrangement uses TRBV3-1 and TRBJ1-2, with a weak D call TRBD1 (6 bases). The CDR3 spans 17 residues. V shed 0 bases and J shed 0 bases, with 14 bases lying between them. In germline, CDR1 is LGHDT, CDR2 YNNKEL (reference sequence). The CDR3 DNA is TGTGCCAGCAGCCAAGAAGGACAGTTACTTACTAACTATGGCTACACCTTC. This translates into CASSQEGQLLTNYGYTF.

There are a few counts of this clonotype. The chain links TRBV20-1 to TRBJ2-1, with TRBD2 identical over 8 bases. The CDR3 has 15 amino acids. After removal of 1 base from V and 0 bases from J, the junction contained 2 bases not matched to a gene. Germline V lookup: CDR1 DFQATT, CDR2 SNEGSKA (reference sequence). CDR3 bases: TGCAGTGCTAGAGCCAGCGGGAGCTCCTACAATGAGCAGTTCTTC. Translating gives CSARASGSSYNEQFF.

In its sample, this clonotype was seen a few times. This rearrangement joins TRBV29-1 to TRBJ2-5; 10 bases fit TRBD1. Trimming took 6 bases from V and 7 from J; bases not matched to a gene: 11. The CDR3 totals 14 residues. Germline-derived CDR1 and CDR2 are SQVTM and ANQGSEA. Here the CDR3 reads CSVGQDRGKVTQYF. Written as DNA, the CDR3 is TGCAGCGTCGGTCAGGACAGGGGGAAGGTGACCCAGTACTTC.